Below, 3 T cell receptor beta chains from the same sample are listed, as sequenced in a study of T cells in pancreatic ductal adenocarcinoma. TCRdb's copy holds only in-frame clones and misses some; the assay was immunoSEQ multiplex PCR. The sample carries roughly 11,000 clones, approximately 90% recorded once. Surgery without prior neoadjuvant therapy was the treatment of the selected pancreatic ductal adenocarcinoma patients. The sample taken for sequencing was PBMCs. The source is a human donor with pancreatic ductal adenocarcinoma.

The chain is built from TRBV11-3 and TRBJ2-7; D perhaps matches TRBD2 (5 bases). V gave up 0 bases and J gave up 7 bases, with 10 bases separating them. CDR3 size: 13 residues. CDR1 and CDR2 from the germline V gene are SGHNT and YENEEA. CDR3 nucleotides: TGTGCCAGCAGCTTAGAACCTAGCTCGGAGCAGTACTTC. Translating gives CASSLEPSSEQYF.

The chain carries TRBV4-2 and TRBJ2-7, with D unclear. Germline lookup yields CDR1 LGHNA and CDR2 YNFKEQ. The CDR3 runs 13 residues. V lost 1 base to trimming and J lost 3 bases, with 7 bases between them. In nucleotides, the CDR3 is TGTGCCAGCAGCCAAGTTGGCGTCTACGAGCAGTACTTC. Its translation: CASSQVGVYEQYF.

For the CDR3, the DNA is TGCGCCAGCAGGGACAGGGTGGGGAACTATGGCTACACCTTC. Translated: CASRDRVGNYGYTF. The V call is TRBV5-1, the J call TRBJ1-2; TRBD1 aligns across 8 bases. From germline, CDR1 is SGHRS and CDR2 YFSETQ. The V gene end was trimmed by 5 bases and the J gene end by 2 bases; junction bases not matched to a gene: 5. CDR3 length equals 14 residues.